Listed below are T cell receptor beta chains from one sample, sequenced in a study of OX40 agonist ivuxolimab in advanced cancers. The data were produced by immunoSEQ multiplex PCR, yet TCRdb's version contains in-frame clones alone and is incomplete. The table shows 39,000 or so clones, with roughly 90% occurring only once. Sequencing used CD4+ or CD8+ T cells sorted from blood, obtained in a trial of the OX40 agonist ivuxolimab. The receptors derive from an adult with an advanced solid tumor such as melanoma, head and neck, liver or kidney cancer. The CDR3 runs from the conserved cysteine through the conserved F or W. The D gene is left open where the match is weak. Clone size is shown for a subset of rows, as once, few, many or a class of expanded clone.

CDR3aa	CDR3nt	v_gene	j_gene	d_gene	abundance
CSVEGLPSGQGAYEQYF	TGCAGCGTTGAAGGATTGCCCTCTGGACAGGGGGCCTACGAGCAGTACTTC	TRBV29-1	TRBJ2-7	TRBD1	few
CASSQDRSEQYF	TGCGCCAGCAGCCAAGATAGGAGCGAGCAGTACTTC	TRBV4-1	TRBJ2-7	-	-
CASLGGYEQYF	TGTGCCAGCCTAGGGGGGTACGAGCAGTACTTC	TRBV7-9	TRBJ2-7	-	medium-sized
CASSTGQGFDSPLHF	TGTGCCAGCAGCACCGGGCAGGGGTTTGATTCACCCCTCCACTTT	TRBV13	TRBJ1-6	-	few
CASSGTSASGELFF	TGTGCCAGCAGCGGGACTAGCGCATCCGGGGAGCTGTTTTTT	TRBV6-1	TRBJ2-2	TRBD2	-
CASSPGLAVRPTTDTQYF	TGCGCCAGCAGCCCGGGACTAGCGGTCCGCCCCACCACAGATACGCAGTATTTT	TRBV4-1	TRBJ2-3	TRBD2	-
CASSERGTGYSTDTQYF	TGCGCCAGCAGCGAGAGGGGGACAGGGTATAGCACAGATACGCAGTATTTT	TRBV5-1	TRBJ2-3	TRBD1	-
CASSPTSGSVYNEQFF	TGTGCCAGCAGCCCCACTAGCGGGAGTGTCTACAATGAGCAGTTCTTC	TRBV11-2	TRBJ2-1	TRBD2	-
CASSMLGQGQPQHF	TGTGCCAGTAGTATGTTGGGACAGGGTCAGCCCCAGCATTTT	TRBV19	TRBJ1-5	TRBD1	once
CASSLDLGQPQHF	TGCGCCAGCAGCTTGGATTTGGGCCAGCCCCAGCATTTT	TRBV5-1	TRBJ1-5	-	-
CASRGGPGNTIYF	TGTGCCAGCAGAGGGGGTCCTGGAAACACCATATATTTT	TRBV28	TRBJ1-3	-	-
CASRTSAYTEAFF	TGTGCCAGCAGAACAAGCGCTTACACTGAAGCTTTCTTT	TRBV27	TRBJ1-1	-	-
CASRDQEGVMDTGELFF	TGTGCCAGCAGGGACCAGGAGGGGGTTATGGACACCGGGGAGCTGTTTTTT	TRBV2	TRBJ2-2	-	-
CASSFVLGRQETQYF	TGTGCCAGCAGCTTCGTCTTGGGCAGACAAGAGACCCAGTACTTC	TRBV7-9	TRBJ2-5	-	-
CASSPGQVVLDTQYF	TGTGCCAGCAGCCCGGGACAGGTGGTTTTAGATACGCAGTATTTT	TRBV9	TRBJ2-3	TRBD1	-
CASSLAGSYNEQFF	TGTGCCAGCAGCTTAGCGGGGTCCTACAATGAGCAGTTCTTC	TRBV7-9	TRBJ2-1	-	-
CASSQGGAGGSNEQYF	TGCGCCAGCAGCCAAGGGGGGGCAGGGGGTTCCAACGAGCAGTACTTC	TRBV4-1	TRBJ2-7	-	-
CAISDHRDYGYTF	TGTGCCATCAGTGATCACAGGGATTATGGCTACACCTTC	TRBV10-3	TRBJ1-2	-	-
CASSSNRGHEQYF	TGCGCCAGCAGCTCGAATAGGGGCCACGAGCAGTACTTC	TRBV5-1	TRBJ2-7	-	-
CSVHIRDRNTEAFF	TGCAGCGTTCACATACGGGACAGGAACACTGAAGCTTTCTTT	TRBV29-1	TRBJ1-1	TRBD1	-
CSVDQREDSEQFF	TGCAGCGTTGACCAGCGGGAGGACAGTGAGCAGTTCTTC	TRBV29-1	TRBJ2-1	TRBD2	-
CASSISPLPPETQYF	TGTGCCAGTAGTATCTCCCCTCTTCCCCCAGAGACCCAGTACTTC	TRBV19	TRBJ2-5	-	once
CASSLSYAYEQYF	TGTGCCAGCAGCTTGAGTTACGCCTACGAGCAGTACTTC	TRBV7-8	TRBJ2-7	-	-
CSVEDRVGATYEQYF	TGCAGCGTTGAAGATCGGGTTGGGGCCACCTACGAGCAGTACTTC	TRBV29-1	TRBJ2-7	-	-
CASSLWDRGPYEQYF	TGTGCCAGCAGCTTATGGGACAGGGGGCCTTACGAGCAGTACTTC	TRBV7-8	TRBJ2-7	TRBD1	-
CASSYGSGGAGSPLHF	TGTGCCAGCAGTTACGGCTCAGGGGGCGCGGGTTCACCCCTCCACTTT	TRBV6-5	TRBJ1-6	TRBD1	-
CASKDPRWPDTQYF	TGTGCCAGCAAGGACCCGCGGTGGCCAGATACGCAGTATTTT	TRBV28	TRBJ2-3	-	once
CASSQDMITAYYYEQYF	TGCGCCAGCAGCCAAGATATGATAACAGCCTATTACTACGAGCAGTACTTC	TRBV4-3	TRBJ2-7	-	-
CASQGYIDNEKLFF	TGTGCCAGCCAAGGTTACATAGATAATGAAAAACTGTTTTTT	TRBV25-1	TRBJ1-4	-	-
CASRERSSYNEQFF	TGTGCCAGCCGCGAGCGAAGCTCCTACAATGAGCAGTTCTTC	TRBV28	TRBJ2-1	-	-
CASRMGLAGDKTSEQYF	TGCGCCAGCCGTATGGGACTAGCGGGAGACAAGACCTCTGAGCAGTACTTC	TRBV5-1	TRBJ2-7	TRBD2	-
CASTWTGNPNYGYTF	TGTGCCAGCACTTGGACAGGGAACCCAAACTATGGCTACACCTTC	TRBV6-1	TRBJ1-2	TRBD1	-
CASSIWGHKLNQPQHF	TGTGCCAGTAGTATATGGGGACATAAACTCAATCAGCCCCAGCATTTT	TRBV19	TRBJ1-5	-	-
CASSLHGTGASYEQYF	TGTGCCAGCAGTTTACACGGGACAGGGGCTTCCTACGAGCAGTACTTC	TRBV27	TRBJ2-7	TRBD1	-
CASRREGGATGELFF	TGTGCCAGCAGGCGTGAGGGTGGGGCGACCGGGGAGCTGTTTTTT	TRBV6-5	TRBJ2-2	-	-
CATSRVSLWTGSGNTIYF	TGTGCCACCAGCAGAGTCTCCCTGTGGACAGGCTCTGGAAACACCATATATTTT	TRBV15	TRBJ1-3	TRBD1	-
CASSTREKNTEAFF	TGTGCCAGCAGCACCAGAGAAAAGAACACTGAAGCTTTCTTT	TRBV7-9	TRBJ1-1	-	-
CASSLSEGTDTQYF	TGTGCCAGCAGCTTGTCGGAAGGCACAGATACGCAGTATTTT	TRBV5-8	TRBJ2-3	-	-
CASSQEAGSYEQYF	TGTGCCAGCAGCCAAGAAGCGGGATCCTACGAGCAGTACTTC	TRBV4-2	TRBJ2-7	TRBD2	-
CASSPTRDRPFEQYF	TGCGCCAGCAGCCCGACCCGGGATCGCCCCTTCGAGCAGTACTTC	TRBV5-1	TRBJ2-7	-	-
CASSSGTGGNGYTF	TGTGCCAGCAGCTCAGGGACAGGGGGCAATGGCTACACCTTC	TRBV7-6	TRBJ1-2	TRBD1	-
CASSTECGASFRKLFF	TGTGCCAGCAGCACGGAATGCGGGGCGAGTTTTCGAAAACTGTTTTTT	TRBV21-1	TRBJ1-4	-	-
CASSVDLGTGYSYEQYF	TGTGCCAGCAGCGTAGATCTTGGGACAGGGTACTCCTACGAGCAGTACTTC	TRBV9	TRBJ2-7	TRBD1	once
CASSSGLAGNTGELFF	TGTGCCAGCAGTTCGGGACTAGCGGGGAACACCGGGGAGCTGTTTTTT	TRBV6-5	TRBJ2-2	TRBD2	-
CAWSSGDSYFTIYF	TGTGCCTGGTCCTCCGGGGACAGCTACTTTACCATATATTTT	TRBV30	TRBJ1-3	TRBD1	-
CSVEVTSGGLSYEQYF	TGCAGCGTTGAAGTGACTAGCGGGGGGCTCTCCTACGAGCAGTACTTC	TRBV29-1	TRBJ2-7	TRBD2	-
CASSQDISMGLYEQYF	TGCGCCAGCAGCCAAGATATTTCAATGGGACTTTACGAGCAGTACTTC	TRBV4-3	TRBJ2-7	-	once
CASSLEGARGETQYF	TGTGCCAGCAGCTTAGAGGGGGCCAGAGGAGAGACCCAGTACTTC	TRBV7-2	TRBJ2-5	TRBD1	-
CSVASGEGSGYTF	TGCAGCGTTGCGTCAGGGGAGGGATCGGGCTACACCTTC	TRBV29-1	TRBJ1-2	-	-
CATPVTSYYLNTEAFF	TGTGCCACCCCGGTAACCTCCTACTATTTGAACACTGAAGCTTTCTTT	TRBV7-8	TRBJ1-1	-	-